This T cell receptor (beta chain) was identified during a study of T-cell reconstitution after alpha-beta-depleted transplantation in children. Study-level results: In patients about two months after transplant, alpha-beta T cells reportedly arose from several hundred expanded graft clones. Counts and diversity of T cells one year after transplant came mostly from newly produced T cells. The study traced high day-60 TCRbeta diversity in some patients to surviving recipient T cells and thymic progenitors.

CDR3 length: 14 residues. Germline-derived CDR1 and CDR2 are SGDLS and YYNGEE. V trimming: 4 bases; J trimming: 3 bases; junction bases outside the gene matches: 7. Preparing the TCRbeta library involved the use of unique molecular identifiers. In TCRdb, the PCR reads were re-called with MiXCR into one record per CDR3 protein. The repertoire has around 450,000 distinct CDR3 sequences, about 45% of them found once; the top ten carry 25% to 30%. For this clonotype: As yet, its antigen is unknown.

The sequences come from PBMCs, collected before TCRalphabeta/CD19-depleted stem cell transplant. The sequence was collected from a girl aged 2-10 years with aplastic anemia, due to receive a stem cell transplant. This sequence joins TRBV9 and TRBJ2-7, with 7 bases fitting TRBD1. The CDR3: CASSPRDRDYEQYF. The CDR3 coding sequence is TGTGCCAGCAGCCCCAGGGACAGAGACTACGAGCAGTACTTC.